The 5 T cell receptor beta chains below were found in one sample sequenced in a study of blood T cell repertoires in COVID-19. Some clones are missing from TCRdb's copy, which holds only in-frame ones; the method was immunoSEQ multiplex PCR. Counted here are 540,000 or so clones, around nine tenths occurring once; the ten biggest clones make up 7.8%. The source material was peripheral blood. The receptor set was obtained from a woman in her forties or fifties with COVID-19, enrolled during active disease.

The chain carries TRBV3-1 (or the pseudogene TRBV3-2) and TRBJ1-6, with D unresolved. Per germline, CDR1 LGHDT and CDR2 YNNKEL (reference sequence). The CDR3 consists of 14 residues. V was pared by 4 bases and J by 7 bases, with 11 bases between. The CDR3 here is CASSPTLGNSPLHF. For the CDR3, the DNA is TGTGCCAGCAGCCCTACCTTGGGCAATTCACCCCTCCACTTT.

This sequence joins TRBV5-1 and TRBJ1-2; 7 bases fit TRBD1. Germline-derived CDR1 and CDR2 are SGHRS and YFSETQ. The CDR3 spans 15 residues. The V segment lost 0 bases and the J segment 7 bases; nucleotides outside the gene matches: 9. CDR3 bases: TGCGCCAGCAGCTTGGCTGGACAGGAGACTACTGGCTACACCTTC. Translation gives CASSLAGQETTGYTF.

The chain employs TRBV27 and TRBJ2-7; possible D gene TRBD2, 6 bases. V shed 3 bases and J shed 8 bases, with 14 bases lying between them. The CDR3 totals 13 residues. From germline, CDR1 is MNHEY and CDR2 SMNVEV (reference sequence). The DNA for the CDR3 is TGTGCCAGCAGTTTTGGTTGGGGGGTTCAGCAGTACTTC. Its protein product is CASSFGWGVQQYF.

The chain has TRBV30 and TRBJ1-1; no clear D gene. From germline, CDR1 is GTSNPN and CDR2 SVGIG (reference sequence). The CDR3 is 14 amino acids. Trimming pared 0 bases from V and 4 bases from J, leaving 12 bases between. The CDR3 loop reads CAWSVRPTSTEAFF. For the CDR3, the DNA is TGTGCCTGGAGTGTACGGCCCACTAGCACTGAAGCTTTCTTT.

Only one count was recorded for this clone. J is TRBJ1-5 and V is TRBV2; D is uncertain. The CDR3 length is 12 residues. V gave up 4 bases and J gave up 10 bases, with 11 bases separating them. Germline V lookup: CDR1 SNHLY, CDR2 FYNNEI. The CDR3 coding sequence is TGTGCCAGCAGTGTAGACAATCGCCCCCAGCATTTT. Amino acids: CASSVDNRPQHF.